This entry describes one TCR beta chain. No antigen is known for it. The entry originates in a study of cytomegalovirus exposure and HLA in healthy donors. Germline CDR1 and CDR2: ENHRY and SYGVKD. The V gene end was trimmed by 3 bases and the J gene end by 5 bases; junction bases not matched to a gene: 9. CDR3 length: 17 amino acids. Findings and caveats of the study: Productive rates of about 90% or about 30% were seen for most TCR beta V segments in an earlier analysis.

PCR employed 60 Vbeta and 13 Jbeta primers. Assay used: immunoSEQ multiplex PCR; TCRdb lists only in-frame clones, some missing. The sample records some 160,000 clones, roughly 80% being singletons. The specimen sequenced was PBMCs. The sequence was collected from a woman under 40 in good health and CMV-seronegative. This chain connects TRBV10-3 to TRBJ2-1; 11 bases line up with TRBD2. CDR3 coding DNA: TGTGCCATCAGTGAAAAGAGGCTAGCGGGGGGAAACAATGAGCAGTTCTTC. Translating gives CAISEKRLAGGNNEQFF.